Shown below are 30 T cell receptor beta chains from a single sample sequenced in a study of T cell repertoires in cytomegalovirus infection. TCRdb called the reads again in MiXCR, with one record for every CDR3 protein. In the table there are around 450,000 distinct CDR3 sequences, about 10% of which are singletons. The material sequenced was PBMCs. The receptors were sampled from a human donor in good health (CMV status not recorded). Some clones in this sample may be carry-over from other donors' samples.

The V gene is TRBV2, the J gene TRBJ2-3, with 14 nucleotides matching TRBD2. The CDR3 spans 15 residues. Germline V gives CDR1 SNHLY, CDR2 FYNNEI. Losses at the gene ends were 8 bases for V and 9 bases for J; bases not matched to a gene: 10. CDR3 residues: CASGLAGGGVDTQYF. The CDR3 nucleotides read TGTGCCAGCGGACTAGCGGGAGGTGGAGTTGACACGCAGTATTTT.

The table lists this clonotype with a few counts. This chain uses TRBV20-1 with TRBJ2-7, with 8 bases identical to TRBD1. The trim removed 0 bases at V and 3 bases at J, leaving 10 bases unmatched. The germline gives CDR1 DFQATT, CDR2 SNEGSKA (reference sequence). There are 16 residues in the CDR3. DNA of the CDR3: TGCAGTGCTAGAGATGGAGGACAGGGTGGGTTCTACGAGCAGTACTTC. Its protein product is CSARDGGQGGFYEQYF.

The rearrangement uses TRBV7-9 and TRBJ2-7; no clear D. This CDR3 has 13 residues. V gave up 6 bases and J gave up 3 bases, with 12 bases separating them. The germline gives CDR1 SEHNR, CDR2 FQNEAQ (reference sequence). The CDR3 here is CASSTTAYYEQYF. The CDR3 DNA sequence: TGTGCCAGCAGTACTACAGCCTACTACGAGCAGTACTTC.

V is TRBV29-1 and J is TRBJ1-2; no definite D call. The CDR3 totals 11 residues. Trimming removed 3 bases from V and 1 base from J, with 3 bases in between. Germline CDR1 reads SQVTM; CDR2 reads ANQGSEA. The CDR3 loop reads CSVDGNYGYTF. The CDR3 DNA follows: TGCAGCGTTGACGGTAACTATGGCTACACCTTC.

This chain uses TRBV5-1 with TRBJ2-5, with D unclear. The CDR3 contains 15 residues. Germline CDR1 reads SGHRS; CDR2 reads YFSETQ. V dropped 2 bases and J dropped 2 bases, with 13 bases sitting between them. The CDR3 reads CASSFNDPSQETQYF. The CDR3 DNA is TGCGCCAGCAGCTTTAATGACCCTTCTCAAGAGACCCAGTACTTC.

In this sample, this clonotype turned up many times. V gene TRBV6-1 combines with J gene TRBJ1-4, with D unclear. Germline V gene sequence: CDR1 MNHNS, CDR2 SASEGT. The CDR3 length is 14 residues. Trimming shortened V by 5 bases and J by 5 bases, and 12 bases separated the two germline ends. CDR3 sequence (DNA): TGTGCCAGCAGTTCAGGCTATAGGAATGAAAAACTGTTTTTT. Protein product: CASSSGYRNEKLFF.

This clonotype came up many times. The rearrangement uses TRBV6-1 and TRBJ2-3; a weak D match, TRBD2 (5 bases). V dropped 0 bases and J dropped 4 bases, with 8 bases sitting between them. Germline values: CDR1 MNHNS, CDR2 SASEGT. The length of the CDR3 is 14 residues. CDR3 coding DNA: TGTGCCAGCAGTGAAGCGGCGGGCGCAGATACGCAGTATTTT. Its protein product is CASSEAAGADTQYF.

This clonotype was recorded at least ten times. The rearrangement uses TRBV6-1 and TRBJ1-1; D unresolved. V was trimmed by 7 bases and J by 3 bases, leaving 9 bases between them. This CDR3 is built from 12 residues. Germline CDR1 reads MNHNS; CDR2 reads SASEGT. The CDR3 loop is CASTKGDTEAFF. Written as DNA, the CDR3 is TGTGCCAGCACCAAAGGAGACACTGAAGCTTTCTTT.

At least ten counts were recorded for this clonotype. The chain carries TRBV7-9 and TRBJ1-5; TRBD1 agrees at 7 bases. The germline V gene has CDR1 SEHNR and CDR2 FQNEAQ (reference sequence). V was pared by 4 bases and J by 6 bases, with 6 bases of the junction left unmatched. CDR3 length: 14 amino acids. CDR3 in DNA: TGTGCCAGCAGCTCCCAGGGGGGGAGTCAGCCCCAGCATTTT. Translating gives CASSSQGGSQPQHF.

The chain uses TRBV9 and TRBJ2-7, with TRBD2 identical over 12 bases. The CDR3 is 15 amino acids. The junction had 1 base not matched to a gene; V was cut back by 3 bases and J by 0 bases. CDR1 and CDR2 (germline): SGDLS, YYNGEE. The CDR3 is CASSETSGGSYEQYF. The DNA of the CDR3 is TGTGCCAGCAGCGAGACTAGCGGGGGCTCCTACGAGCAGTACTTC.

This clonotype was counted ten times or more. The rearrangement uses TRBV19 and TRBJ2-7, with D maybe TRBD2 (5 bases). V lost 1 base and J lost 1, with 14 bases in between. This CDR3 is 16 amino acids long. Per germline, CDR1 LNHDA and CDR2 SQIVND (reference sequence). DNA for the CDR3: TGTGCCAGTAGTATAGTATCGGCGGGCGCGTCCTACGAGCAGTACTTC. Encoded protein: CASSIVSAGASYEQYF.

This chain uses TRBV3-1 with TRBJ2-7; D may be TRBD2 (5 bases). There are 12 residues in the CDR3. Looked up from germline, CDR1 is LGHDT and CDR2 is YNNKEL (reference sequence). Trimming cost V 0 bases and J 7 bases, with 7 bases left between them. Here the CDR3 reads CASSQDRGEQYF. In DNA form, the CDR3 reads TGTGCCAGCAGCCAAGACCGGGGAGAGCAGTACTTC.

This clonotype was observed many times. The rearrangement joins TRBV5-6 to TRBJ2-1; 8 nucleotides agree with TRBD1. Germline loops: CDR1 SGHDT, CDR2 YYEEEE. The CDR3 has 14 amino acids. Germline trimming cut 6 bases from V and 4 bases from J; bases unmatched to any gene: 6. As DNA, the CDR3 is TGTGCCAGCACCGACAGGGGCTCGTACAATGAGCAGTTCTTC. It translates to CASTDRGSYNEQFF.

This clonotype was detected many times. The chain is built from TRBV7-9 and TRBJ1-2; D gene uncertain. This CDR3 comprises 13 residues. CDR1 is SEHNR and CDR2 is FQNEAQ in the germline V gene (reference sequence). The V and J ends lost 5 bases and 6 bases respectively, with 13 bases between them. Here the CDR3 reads CASSPETGNGYTF. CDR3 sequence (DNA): TGTGCCAGCAGCCCCGAGACCGGGAATGGCTACACCTTC.

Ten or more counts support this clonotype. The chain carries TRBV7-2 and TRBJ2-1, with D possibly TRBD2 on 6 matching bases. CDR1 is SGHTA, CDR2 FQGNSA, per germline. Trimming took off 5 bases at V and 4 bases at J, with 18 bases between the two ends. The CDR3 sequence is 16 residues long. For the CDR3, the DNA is TGTGCCAGCAGCAAACTAGCAGGAGTTTCTTACAATGAGCAGTTCTTC. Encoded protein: CASSKLAGVSYNEQFF.

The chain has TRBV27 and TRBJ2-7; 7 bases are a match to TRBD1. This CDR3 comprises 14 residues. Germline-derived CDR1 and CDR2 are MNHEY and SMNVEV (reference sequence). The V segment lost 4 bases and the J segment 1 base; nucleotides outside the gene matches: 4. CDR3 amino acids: CASSSPGQSYEQYF. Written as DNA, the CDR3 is TGTGCCAGCAGTTCACCGGGACAGTCCTACGAGCAGTACTTC.

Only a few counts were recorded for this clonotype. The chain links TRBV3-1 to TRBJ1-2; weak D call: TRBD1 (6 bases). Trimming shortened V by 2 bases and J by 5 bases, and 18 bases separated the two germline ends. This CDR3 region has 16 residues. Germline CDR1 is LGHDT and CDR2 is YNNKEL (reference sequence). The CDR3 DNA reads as TGTGCCAGCAGCCAATACGCCGGGACACCGGAATATGGCTACACCTTC. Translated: CASSQYAGTPEYGYTF.

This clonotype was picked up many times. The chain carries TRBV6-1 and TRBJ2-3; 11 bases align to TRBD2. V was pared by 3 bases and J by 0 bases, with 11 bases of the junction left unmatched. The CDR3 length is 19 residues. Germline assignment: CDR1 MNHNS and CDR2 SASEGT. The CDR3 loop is CASSEIPSGGTSSTDTQYF. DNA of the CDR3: TGTGCCAGCAGTGAGATCCCTAGCGGGGGGACTTCTAGCACAGATACGCAGTATTTT.

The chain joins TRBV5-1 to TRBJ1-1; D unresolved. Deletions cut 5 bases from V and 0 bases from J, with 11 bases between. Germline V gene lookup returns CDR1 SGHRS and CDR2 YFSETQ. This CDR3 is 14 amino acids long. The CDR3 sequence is CASSLRAVNTEAFF. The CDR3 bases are TGCGCCAGCAGTCTAAGGGCGGTGAACACTGAAGCTTTCTTT.

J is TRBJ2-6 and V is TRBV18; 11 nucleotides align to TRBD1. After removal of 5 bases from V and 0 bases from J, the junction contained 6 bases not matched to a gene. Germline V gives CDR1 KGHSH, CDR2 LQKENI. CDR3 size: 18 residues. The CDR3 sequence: CASSSRTGGGSGANVLTF. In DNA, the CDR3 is TGTGCCAGCTCATCCCGGACAGGGGGCGGCTCTGGGGCCAACGTCCTGACTTTC.

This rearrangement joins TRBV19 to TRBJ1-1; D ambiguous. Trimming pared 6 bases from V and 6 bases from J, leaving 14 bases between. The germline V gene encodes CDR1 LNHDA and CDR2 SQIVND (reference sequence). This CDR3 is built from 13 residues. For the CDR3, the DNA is TGTGCCAGTAGCAAAATGGGAGGGTCTGAAGCTTTCTTT. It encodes CASSKMGGSEAFF.

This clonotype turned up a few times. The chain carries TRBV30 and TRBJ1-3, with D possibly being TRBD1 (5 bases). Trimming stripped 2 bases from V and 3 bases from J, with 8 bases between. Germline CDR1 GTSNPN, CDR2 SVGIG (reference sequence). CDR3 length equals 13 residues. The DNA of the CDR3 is TGTGCCTGGAGTCGCGGGGGTGGAAACACCATATATTTT. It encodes CAWSRGGGNTIYF.

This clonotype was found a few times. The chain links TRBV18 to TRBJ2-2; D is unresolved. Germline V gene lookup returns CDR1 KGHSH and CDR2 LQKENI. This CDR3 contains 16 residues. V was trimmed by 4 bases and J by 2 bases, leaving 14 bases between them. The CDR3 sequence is CASSQDQMYNTGELFF. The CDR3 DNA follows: TGTGCCAGCTCACAGGACCAAATGTATAACACCGGGGAGCTGTTTTTT.

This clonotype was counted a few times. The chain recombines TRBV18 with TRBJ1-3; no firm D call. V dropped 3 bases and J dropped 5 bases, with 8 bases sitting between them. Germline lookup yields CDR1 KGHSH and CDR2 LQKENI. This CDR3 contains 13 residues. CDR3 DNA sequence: TGTGCCAGCTCACCGGGGATGAGAAACACCATATATTTT. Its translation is CASSPGMRNTIYF.

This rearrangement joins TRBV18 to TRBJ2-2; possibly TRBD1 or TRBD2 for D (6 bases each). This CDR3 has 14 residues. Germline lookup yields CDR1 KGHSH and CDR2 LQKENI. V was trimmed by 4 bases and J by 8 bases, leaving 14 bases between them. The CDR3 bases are TGTGCCAGCTCACAACCAGGGGACTCGGGGGAGCTGTTTTTT. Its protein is CASSQPGDSGELFF.

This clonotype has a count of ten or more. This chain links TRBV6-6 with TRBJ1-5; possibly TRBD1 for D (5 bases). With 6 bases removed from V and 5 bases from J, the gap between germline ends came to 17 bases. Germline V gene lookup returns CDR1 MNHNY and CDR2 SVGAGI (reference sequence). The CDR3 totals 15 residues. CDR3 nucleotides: TGTGCCAGCAGACAGGACTTTTCCGGGGATCAGCCCCAGCATTTT. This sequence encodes CASRQDFSGDQPQHF.

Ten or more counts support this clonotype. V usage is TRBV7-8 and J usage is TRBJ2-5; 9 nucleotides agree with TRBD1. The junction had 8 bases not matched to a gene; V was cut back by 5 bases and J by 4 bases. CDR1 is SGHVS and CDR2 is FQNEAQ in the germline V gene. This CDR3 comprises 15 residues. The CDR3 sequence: CASSTRDRVGETQYF. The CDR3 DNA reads TGTGCCAGCAGCACCCGGGACAGGGTAGGAGAGACCCAGTACTTC. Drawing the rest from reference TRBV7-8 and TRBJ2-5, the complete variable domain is GAGVSQSPRYKVAKRGQDVALRCDPISGHVSLFWYQQALGQGPEFLTYFQNEAQLDKSGLPSDRFFAERPEGSVSTLKIQRTQQEDSAVYLCASSTRDRVGETQYFGPGTRLLVL.

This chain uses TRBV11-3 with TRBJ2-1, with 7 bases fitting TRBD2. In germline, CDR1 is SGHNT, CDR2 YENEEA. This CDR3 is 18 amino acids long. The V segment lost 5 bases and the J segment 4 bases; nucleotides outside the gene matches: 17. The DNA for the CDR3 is TGTGCCAGCAGCATGAAACGTGGGCCTAGCGGAGAGTACAATGAGCAGTTCTTC. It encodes CASSMKRGPSGEYNEQFF.

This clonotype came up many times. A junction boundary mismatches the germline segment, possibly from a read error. CDR3 nucleotides: TGTGCCAGCAGCTTAGGGGGCAACTACAATGAGCAGTTCTTC. This codes for CASSLGGNYNEQFF. The rearrangement joins TRBV12-3 or TRBV12-4 to TRBJ2-1; 7 positions agree with TRBD1. This CDR3 is 14 amino acids long.

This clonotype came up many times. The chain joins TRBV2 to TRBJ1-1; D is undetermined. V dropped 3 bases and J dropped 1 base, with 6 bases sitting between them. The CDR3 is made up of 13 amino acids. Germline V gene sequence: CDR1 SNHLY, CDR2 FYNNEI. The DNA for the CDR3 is TGTGCCAGCAGTGACAAGTCGAACACTGAAGCTTTCTTT. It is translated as CASSDKSNTEAFF. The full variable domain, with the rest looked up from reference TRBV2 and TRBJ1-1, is EPEVTQTPSHQVTQMGQEVILRCVPISNHLYFYWYRQILGQKVEFLVSFYNNEISEKSEIFDDQFSVERPDGSNFTLKIRSTKLEDSAMYFCASSDKSNTEAFFGQGTRLTVV.